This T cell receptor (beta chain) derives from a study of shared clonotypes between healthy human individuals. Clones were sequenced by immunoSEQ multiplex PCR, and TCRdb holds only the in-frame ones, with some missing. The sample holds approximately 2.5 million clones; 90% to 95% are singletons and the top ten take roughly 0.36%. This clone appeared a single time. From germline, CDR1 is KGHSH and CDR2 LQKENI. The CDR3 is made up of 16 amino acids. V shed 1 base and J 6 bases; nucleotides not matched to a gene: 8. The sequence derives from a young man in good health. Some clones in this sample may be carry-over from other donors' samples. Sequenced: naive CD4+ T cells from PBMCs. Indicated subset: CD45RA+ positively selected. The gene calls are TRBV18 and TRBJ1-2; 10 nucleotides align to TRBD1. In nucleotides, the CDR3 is TGTGCCAGCTCACCACGGTCGGGGACAGGGGATAATGGCTACACCTTC. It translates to CASSPRSGTGDNGYTF.